These 27 T cell receptor beta chains originate from one sample sequenced in a study of control samples from healthy donors and cancer patients. Method: immunoSEQ multiplex PCR; TCRdb's copy keeps in-frame clones and lacks some. The sample lists some 130,000 clones, over 75% occurring once. Sequencing used blood. The receptors were sampled from a young man in good health.

This chain joins TRBV24-1 and TRBJ1-1; unclear D gene. There are 11 residues in the CDR3. V was shortened by 9 bases and J by 4 bases, with 8 bases between the two germline ends. CDR1 is KGHDR, CDR2 SFDVKD, per germline. The CDR3 nucleotides read TGTGCCACCGGGTTTGGCACTGAAGCTTTCTTT. This gives the protein CATGFGTEAFF.

The chain links TRBV10-1 to TRBJ2-2, with TRBD2 matching 8 bases. The CDR3 totals 16 residues. The trim removed 0 bases at V and 7 bases at J, leaving 7 bases unmatched. Germline CDR1 reads WNHNN; CDR2 reads SYGVQD (reference sequence). CDR3: CASSESRAGVDGELFF. The DNA for the CDR3 is TGCGCCAGCAGTGAGTCGAGAGCGGGAGTAGACGGGGAGCTGTTTTTT.

CDR3 loop: CASSQGRGDEQFF. DNA of the CDR3: TGCGCCAGCAGCCAAGGACGCGGGGACGAGCAGTTCTTC. This chain links TRBV4-1 with TRBJ2-1; D possibly corresponds to TRBD2 (6 bases). Germline V lookup: CDR1 MGHRA, CDR2 YSYEKL. This CDR3 is 13 amino acids long. The V gene lost 1 base and the J gene lost 10 bases, with 11 bases spanning the gap.

V gene TRBV30 combines with J gene TRBJ2-7; D unclear. The germline gives CDR1 GTSNPN, CDR2 SVGIG (reference sequence). This CDR3 is built from 13 residues. Between the trimmed V and J ends, which lost 0 bases and 5 bases, there was a span of 11 bases. CDR3 bases: TGTGCCTGGAGTGTACATGTTAGCAACGAGCAGTACTTC. It encodes CAWSVHVSNEQYF. Supplemented by reference TRBV30 and TRBJ2-7, the full variable domain reads SQTIHQWPATLVQPVGSPLSLECTVEGTSNPNLYWYRQAAGRGLQLLFYSVGIGQISSEVPQNLSASRPQDRQFILSSKKLLLSDSGFYLCAWSVHVSNEQYFGPGTRLTVT.

This chain joins TRBV3-1 (or the pseudogene TRBV3-2) and TRBJ2-7, with TRBD1 as a possible D gene (6 bases). This CDR3 has 13 residues. With 4 bases removed from V and 6 bases from J, the gap between germline ends came to 13 bases. Germline V lookup: CDR1 LGHDT, CDR2 YNNKEL (reference sequence). This chain's CDR3 is CASSRRTVGEQYV. The DNA of the CDR3 is TGTGCCAGCAGCCGCCGGACAGTAGGCGAGCAGTACGTC.

The chain joins TRBV11-2 to TRBJ1-3, with D maybe TRBD1 (6 bases). The CDR3 covers 18 residues. V was trimmed by 2 bases and J by 0 bases, leaving 17 bases between them. Looked up from germline, CDR1 is SGHAT and CDR2 is FQNNGV. CDR3 sequence reads: CASSLFESGGGSGNTIYF. CDR3 sequence (DNA): TGTGCCAGCAGCTTATTCGAGTCGGGAGGGGGCTCTGGAAACACCATATATTTT.

The chain couples TRBV7-9 to TRBJ1-5; D possibly corresponds to TRBD1 (6 bases). The V gene's germline CDR1 is SEHNR and CDR2 FQNEAQ (reference sequence). The CDR3 is 15 amino acids. Trimming removed 4 bases at V and 5 bases at J, with 15 bases between. CDR3 loop: CASSSGQGQDQPQHF. CDR3 in DNA: TGTGCCAGCAGCTCTGGGCAGGGACAAGATCAGCCCCAGCATTTT.

J is TRBJ2-3 and V is TRBV7-3, with D perhaps assigned TRBD1 or TRBD2 (5 bases each). V was shortened by 2 bases and J by 6 bases, with 18 bases between the two germline ends. Germline lookup yields CDR1 SGHTA and CDR2 FQGTGA. The CDR3 is 16 amino acids. The CDR3 loop reads CASSLRGKGPQDTQYF. The CDR3, as DNA: TGTGCCAGCAGCTTACGGGGAAAGGGACCTCAGGATACGCAGTATTTT.

The chain uses TRBV11-2 and TRBJ1-5, with TRBD1 matching 9 bases. The germline CDR1 and CDR2 sequences are SGHAT and FQNNGV. With 4 bases clipped from V and 2 bases from J, the junction kept 9 bases outside the gene matches. The CDR3 totals 17 residues. The CDR3 is CASSYRTGVVGNQPQHF. The CDR3 nucleotides are TGTGCCAGCAGCTATCGGACAGGGGTGGTCGGCAATCAGCCCCAGCATTTT. Complete variable domain (other parts from reference TRBV11-2 and TRBJ1-5): EAGVAQSPRYKIIEKRQSVAFWCNPISGHATLYWYQQILGQGPKLLIQFQNNGVVDDSQLPKDRFSAERLKGVDSTLKIQPAKLEDSAVYLCASSYRTGVVGNQPQHFGDGTRLSIL.

V and J are TRBV9 and TRBJ2-3, with D possibly called TRBD1 or TRBD2 (5 bases each). V lost 4 bases to trimming and J lost 3 bases, with 21 bases between them. The CDR3 is 17 amino acids. The V gene's germline CDR1 is SGDLS and CDR2 YYNGEE. Written as DNA, the CDR3 is TGTGCCAGCAGCCTAGGGTTTGGGGCTAGCTTGACAGATACGCAGTATTTT. It translates to CASSLGFGASLTDTQYF.

V gene TRBV12-3 or TRBV12-4 combines with J gene TRBJ1-1, with a possible D match to TRBD1 (6 bases). V was clipped by 1 base and J by 4 bases, with 7 bases between them. The CDR3 is 13 residues long. In nucleotides, the CDR3 is TGTGCCAGCAGTTTAGGGACAGTCACTGAAGCTTTCTTT. It specifies CASSLGTVTEAFF.

The chain combines TRBV27 with TRBJ2-7; either TRBD1 or TRBD2 may fit D (6 bases each). The CDR3 consists of 12 residues. Trimming stripped 2 bases from V and 5 bases from J, with 7 bases between. Germline values: CDR1 MNHEY, CDR2 SMNVEV (reference sequence). CDR3 DNA sequence: TGTGCCAGCAGTTTAGGGGGGCACGAGCAGTACTTC. Protein sequence: CASSLGGHEQYF.

This clone appeared a single time. The chain uses TRBV28 and TRBJ2-5; 7 bases align to TRBD1. This CDR3 contains 13 residues. V lost 3 bases, J lost 9 bases, and 7 bases stayed unmatched. Germline V gives CDR1 MDHEN, CDR2 SYDVKM. CDR3 sequence: CASSFVRGTAQYF. CDR3 nucleotides: TGTGCCAGCAGTTTCGTCAGGGGGACGGCCCAGTACTTC.

J is TRBJ2-3 and V is TRBV30, with TRBD1 identical over 7 bases. Germline V gives CDR1 GTSNPN, CDR2 SVGIG (reference sequence). With 3 bases clipped from V and 0 bases from J, the junction kept 6 bases outside the gene matches. This CDR3 spans 15 amino acids. The CDR3 DNA reads as TGTGCCTGGAGCCCAGGGGGTTCTAGCACAGATACGCAGTATTTT. It specifies CAWSPGGSSTDTQYF.

The chain is built from TRBV5-6 and TRBJ2-3, with D perhaps matching TRBD1 or TRBD2 (5 bases each). This CDR3 contains 14 residues. Germline values: CDR1 SGHDT, CDR2 YYEEEE. The ends were cut back, 7 bases at V and 5 bases at J, with 17 bases in the middle. CDR3 DNA: TGTGCCAGCGGAGGCCGGGGAAGGGGAGATACGCAGTATTTT. Its protein product is CASGGRGRGDTQYF.

This clone was counted once. V and J are TRBV7-9 and TRBJ2-7; D is perhaps TRBD1 (7 bases). The germline V gene encodes CDR1 SEHNR and CDR2 FQNEAQ (reference sequence). The CDR3 totals 15 residues. Trimming took 5 bases from V and 1 from J, leaving 15 bases between them. CDR3 sequence: CASSKGAGQSYEQYV. Here the CDR3 DNA reads TGTGCCAGCAGCAAGGGGGCGGGACAGTCCTACGAGCAGTACGTC.

The chain uses TRBV11-2 and TRBJ1-2; D unresolved. The CDR3 loop spans 16 amino acids. The V gene lost 0 bases and the J gene lost 1 base, with 12 bases spanning the gap. From germline, CDR1 is SGHAT and CDR2 FQNNGV. CDR3: CASSLDEWPINYGYTF. The CDR3, as DNA: TGTGCCAGCAGCTTAGATGAGTGGCCTATTAACTATGGCTACACCTTC.

The rearrangement uses TRBV19 and TRBJ2-7; 8 bases map to TRBD2. Germline V gene lookup returns CDR1 LNHDA and CDR2 SQIVND (reference sequence). The CDR3 runs 16 residues. Trimming took 5 bases from V and 2 from J; bases not matched to a gene: 11. The CDR3 bases are TGTGCCAGTAGTGCGACAAGCGGGAGACGGGCCTACGAGCAGTACGTC. This sequence encodes CASSATSGRRAYEQYV.

The rearrangement joins TRBV28 to TRBJ1-2; unclear D gene. The CDR3 totals 14 residues. V lost 5 bases, J lost 3 bases, and 13 bases lay in between. CDR1 and CDR2 (germline): MDHEN, SYDVKM. The CDR3 here is CASSPALAYYGYTF. CDR3 nucleotides: TGTGCCAGCAGTCCGGCGCTGGCTTACTATGGCTACACCTTC.

CDR3 loop: CATSRDGEGRKNEQFF. The CDR3 DNA reads TGTGCCACCAGCAGAGATGGGGAGGGGCGGAAAAATGAGCAGTTCTTC. The J gene is TRBJ2-1, the V gene TRBV15, with 7 nucleotides matching TRBD2. This CDR3 has 16 amino acids. Per germline, CDR1 LNHNV and CDR2 YYDKDF (reference sequence). V trimming: 0 bases; J trimming: 7 bases; junction bases outside the gene matches: 9.

The V call is TRBV14, the J call TRBJ2-3; D gene uncertain. Trimming left V 1 base short and J 1 base short, with 9 bases between. The CDR3 runs to 15 residues. CDR1 and CDR2 (germline): SGHDN, FVKESK. CDR3 loop: CASSQGGTRTDTQYF. The CDR3 DNA is TGTGCCAGCAGCCAAGGGGGAACCCGCACAGATACGCAGTATTTT.

The V gene is TRBV4-3, the J gene TRBJ1-4, with D possibly TRBD1 on 6 matching bases. The CDR3 covers 15 residues. V was trimmed by 5 bases and J by 4 bases, leaving 14 bases between them. Germline lookup yields CDR1 LGHNA and CDR2 YSLEER. CDR3 residues: CASSVTGQLNEKLFF. In DNA, the CDR3 is TGCGCCAGCAGCGTCACCGGACAGCTTAATGAAAAACTGTTTTTT.

This clone was seen a single time. This chain joins TRBV19 and TRBJ2-5; 7 bases are a match to TRBD1. Germline CDR1 and CDR2: LNHDA and SQIVND (reference sequence). J lost 0 bases, V lost 5 bases, and 6 bases had no gene match. This CDR3 region has 15 residues. The DNA of the CDR3 is TGTGCCAGTAGTCGGGGACAGCAGTACCAAGAGACCCAGTACTTC. It translates to CASSRGQQYQETQYF.

This chain uses TRBV7-6 with TRBJ2-3; 7 bases map to TRBD1. Germline CDR1 reads SGHVS; CDR2 reads FNYEAQ. The CDR3 is 15 amino acids. Trimming removed 6 bases from V and 2 bases from J; junction bases left unmatched: 8. The CDR3 bases are TGTGCCAGCAGGCTCGGGACAGCGGCCACAGATACGCAGTATTTT. Protein product: CASRLGTAATDTQYF.

The rearrangement links TRBV7-9 to TRBJ2-7; D is undetermined. Germline V gene sequence: CDR1 SEHNR, CDR2 FQNEAQ (reference sequence). The CDR3 loop spans 18 amino acids. V was pared by 1 base and J by 1 base, with 20 bases between. CDR3 bases: TGTGCCAGCAGCTTAGAGCGTCATAGTGGGCGCGGATCCTACGAGCAGTACTTC. As protein: CASSLERHSGRGSYEQYF.

The chain employs TRBV27 and TRBJ2-7, with TRBD2 identical over 12 bases. Looked up from germline, CDR1 is MNHEY and CDR2 is SMNVEV (reference sequence). Germline trimming cut 5 bases from V and 0 bases from J; bases unmatched to any gene: 2. CDR3 length: 15 amino acids. CDR3 bases: TGTGCCAGCAGTAGACTAGCGGGGGACTCCTACGAGCAGTACGTC. Amino acids: CASSRLAGDSYEQYV.

The chain has TRBV6-1 and TRBJ1-5; perhaps TRBD1 as D (6 bases). V was shortened by 2 bases and J by 6 bases, with 11 bases between the two germline ends. This CDR3 has 14 residues. Per germline, CDR1 MNHNS and CDR2 SASEGT. CDR3 sequence (DNA): TGTGCCAGCAGTGAACGGGGGCAGGGTCAGCCCCAGCATTTT. This translates into CASSERGQGQPQHF.